This TCR beta chain was sequenced during a study of technical replicates of blood from a few donors. Germline assignment: CDR1 MNHNY and CDR2 SVGAGI (reference sequence). The junction had 7 bases not matched to a gene; V was cut back by 2 bases and J by 4 bases. The length of the CDR3 is 16 residues. Sequencing used immunoSEQ multiplex PCR; TCRdb keeps in-frame clones, though not all of them. The sample has 75,000 to 100,000 clones; approximately 96% are singletons. The V call is TRBV6-6, the J call TRBJ2-7, with 11 bases fitting TRBD2. The receptor comes from a human donor in good health. The specimen was T cells isolated from PBMCs. The CDR3 protein is CASSYAHRLAGYEQYF. The CDR3 DNA reads TGTGCCAGCAGTTACGCGCATCGACTAGCGGGGTACGAGCAGTACTTC.